The clone carrying this T cell receptor (beta chain) was observed at least ten times. Its antigen is unknown. Unique molecular identifiers were built into the TCRbeta library. TCRdb re-derived calls from the PCR reads in MiXCR, one entry per CDR3 protein. The sample contains 200,000 to 250,000 distinct CDR3 sequences, about 7% of which appear only once. The sample comes from a study of T-cell reconstitution after alpha-beta-depleted transplantation in children. Study-wide results and caveats: Reportedly, alpha-beta T cells present about two months post-transplant originated from several hundred expanded clones of graft origin.

CDR3 size: 14 residues. V was cut by 2 bases and J by 2 bases, with 9 bases left in between. Germline V lookup: CDR1 SNHLY, CDR2 FYNNEI. The material sequenced was PBMCs, taken before TCRalphabeta/CD19-depleted stem cell transplant. The receptor's source is a boy aged 2 to 10 with acute lymphoblastic leukemia, due to receive a stem cell transplant. The V and J genes are TRBV2 and TRBJ1-2; no firm D call. The CDR3 DNA reads as TGTGCCAGCAGTGAATTATCTAGCAACTATGGCTACACCTTC. It specifies CASSELSSNYGYTF.